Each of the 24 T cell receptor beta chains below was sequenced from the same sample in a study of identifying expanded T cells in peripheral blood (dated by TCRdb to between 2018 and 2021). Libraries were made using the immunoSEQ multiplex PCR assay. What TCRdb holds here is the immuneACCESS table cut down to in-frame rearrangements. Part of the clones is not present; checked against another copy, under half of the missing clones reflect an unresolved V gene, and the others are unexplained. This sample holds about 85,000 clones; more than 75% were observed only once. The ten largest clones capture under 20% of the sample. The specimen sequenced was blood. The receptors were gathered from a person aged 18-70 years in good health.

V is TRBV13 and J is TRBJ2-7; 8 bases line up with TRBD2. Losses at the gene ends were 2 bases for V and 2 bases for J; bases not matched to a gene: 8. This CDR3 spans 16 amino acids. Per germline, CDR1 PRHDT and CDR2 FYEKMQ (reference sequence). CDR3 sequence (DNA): TGTGCCAGCAGCTTAATAAAGCGGGGGACCACCTACGAGCAGTACTTC. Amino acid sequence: CASSLIKRGTTYEQYF.

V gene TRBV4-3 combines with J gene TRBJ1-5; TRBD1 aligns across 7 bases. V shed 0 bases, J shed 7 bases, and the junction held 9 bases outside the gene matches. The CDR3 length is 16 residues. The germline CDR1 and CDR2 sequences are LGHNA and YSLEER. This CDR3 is CASSQEWTGKPQPQHF. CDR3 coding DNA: TGCGCCAGCAGCCAAGAATGGACAGGAAAACCCCAGCCCCAGCATTTT.

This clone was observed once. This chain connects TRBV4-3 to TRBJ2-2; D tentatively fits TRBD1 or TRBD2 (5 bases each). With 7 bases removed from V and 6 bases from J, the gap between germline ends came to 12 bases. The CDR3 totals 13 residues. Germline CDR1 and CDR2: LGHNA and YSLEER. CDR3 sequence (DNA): TGCGCCAGCATGTCAGGGACGTCCGGGGAGCTGTTTTTT. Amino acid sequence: CASMSGTSGELFF.

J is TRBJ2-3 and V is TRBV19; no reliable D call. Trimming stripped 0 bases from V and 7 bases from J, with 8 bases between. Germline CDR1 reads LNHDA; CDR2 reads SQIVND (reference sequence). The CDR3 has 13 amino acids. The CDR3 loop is CASSIESHNTQYF. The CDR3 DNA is TGTGCCAGTAGTATAGAGTCGCACAATACGCAGTATTTT.

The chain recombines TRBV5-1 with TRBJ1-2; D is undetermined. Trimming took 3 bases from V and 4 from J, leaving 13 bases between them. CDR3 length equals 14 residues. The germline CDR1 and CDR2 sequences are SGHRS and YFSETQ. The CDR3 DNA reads TGCGCCAGCAGCTCATCGGGTGCGGGCTATGGCTACACCTTC. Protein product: CASSSSGAGYGYTF.

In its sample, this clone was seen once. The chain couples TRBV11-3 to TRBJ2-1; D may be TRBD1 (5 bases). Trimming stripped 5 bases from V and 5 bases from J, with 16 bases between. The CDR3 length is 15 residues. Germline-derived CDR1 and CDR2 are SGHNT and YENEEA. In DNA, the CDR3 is TGTGCCAGCAGCCAGAACGCCGCGACAGACAATGAGCAGTTCTTC. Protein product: CASSQNAATDNEQFF.

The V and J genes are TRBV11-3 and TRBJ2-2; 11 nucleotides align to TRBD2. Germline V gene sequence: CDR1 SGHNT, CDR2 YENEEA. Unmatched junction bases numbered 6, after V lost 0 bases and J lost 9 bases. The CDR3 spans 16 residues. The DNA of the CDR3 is TGTGCCAGCAGCTTAGAGGCTAGCGGGGGGAGTAGGGAGCTGTTTTTT. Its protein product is CASSLEASGGSRELFF.

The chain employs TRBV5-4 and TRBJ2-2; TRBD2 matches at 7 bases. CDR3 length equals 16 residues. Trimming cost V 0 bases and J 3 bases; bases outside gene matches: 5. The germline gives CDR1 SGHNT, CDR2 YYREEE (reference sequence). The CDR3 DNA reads TGTGCCAGCAGCTTGGGCCAGCGGGGAGACACCGGGGAGCTGTTTTTT. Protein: CASSLGQRGDTGELFF. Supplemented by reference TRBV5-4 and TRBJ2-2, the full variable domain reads ETGVTQSPTHLIKTRGQQVTLRCSSQSGHNTVSWYQQALGQGPQFIFQYYREEENGRGNFPPRFSGLQFPNYSSELNVNALELDDSALYLCASSLGQRGDTGELFFGEGSRLTVL.

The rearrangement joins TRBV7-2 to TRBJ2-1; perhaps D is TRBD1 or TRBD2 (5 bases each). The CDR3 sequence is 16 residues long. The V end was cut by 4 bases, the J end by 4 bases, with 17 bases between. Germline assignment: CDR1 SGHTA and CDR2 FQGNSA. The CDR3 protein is CASSWIYGTPYNEQFF. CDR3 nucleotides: TGTGCCAGCAGCTGGATTTACGGGACCCCGTACAATGAGCAGTTCTTC.

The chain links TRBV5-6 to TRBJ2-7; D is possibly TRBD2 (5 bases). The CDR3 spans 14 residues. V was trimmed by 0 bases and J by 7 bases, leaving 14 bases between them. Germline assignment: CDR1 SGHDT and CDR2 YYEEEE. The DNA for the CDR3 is TGTGCCAGCAGCTTGGTACCGACGGGAACGGAGCAGTACTTC. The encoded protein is CASSLVPTGTEQYF.

In nucleotides, the CDR3 is TGTGCCAGTATGGGATACAATGAGCAGTTCTTC. Translation: CASMGYNEQFF. The V gene is TRBV19, the J gene TRBJ2-1; D gene unclear. This CDR3 is built from 11 residues. Looked up from germline, CDR1 is LNHDA and CDR2 is SQIVND (reference sequence). V lost 7 bases, J lost 4 bases, and 5 bases lay in between.

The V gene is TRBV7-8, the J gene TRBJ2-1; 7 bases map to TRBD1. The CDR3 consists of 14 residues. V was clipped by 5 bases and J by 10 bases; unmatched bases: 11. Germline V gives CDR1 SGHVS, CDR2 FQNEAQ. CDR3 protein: CASSLTGALGEQFF. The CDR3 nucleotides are TGTGCCAGCAGCCTTACAGGGGCGTTGGGGGAGCAGTTCTTC.

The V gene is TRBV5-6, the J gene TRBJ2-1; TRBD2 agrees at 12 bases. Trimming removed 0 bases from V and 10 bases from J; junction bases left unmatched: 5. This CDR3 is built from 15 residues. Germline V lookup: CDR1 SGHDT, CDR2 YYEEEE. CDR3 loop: CASSLGTLAGGEQFF. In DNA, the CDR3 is TGTGCCAGCAGCTTGGGAACACTAGCGGGGGGCGAGCAGTTCTTC.

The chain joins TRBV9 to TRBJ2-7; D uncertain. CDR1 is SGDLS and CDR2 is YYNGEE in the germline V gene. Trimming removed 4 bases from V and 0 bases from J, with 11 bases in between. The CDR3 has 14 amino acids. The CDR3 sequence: CASSPIVSSYEQYF. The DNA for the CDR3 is TGTGCCAGCAGCCCCATCGTGAGCTCCTACGAGCAGTACTTC.

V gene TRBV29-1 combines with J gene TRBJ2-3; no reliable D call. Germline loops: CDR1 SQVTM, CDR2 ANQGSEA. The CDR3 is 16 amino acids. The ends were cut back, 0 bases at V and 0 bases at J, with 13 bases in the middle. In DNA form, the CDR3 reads TGCAGCGTTGAAGATCGATGGGCGTCTAGCACAGATACGCAGTATTTT. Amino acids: CSVEDRWASSTDTQYF.

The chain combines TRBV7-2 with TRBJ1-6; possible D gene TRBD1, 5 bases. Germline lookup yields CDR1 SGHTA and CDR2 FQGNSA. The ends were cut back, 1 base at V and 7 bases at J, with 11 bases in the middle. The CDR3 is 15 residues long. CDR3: CASSLGGDGNSPLHF. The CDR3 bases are TGTGCCAGCAGCTTAGGAGGGGATGGGAATTCACCCCTCCACTTT.

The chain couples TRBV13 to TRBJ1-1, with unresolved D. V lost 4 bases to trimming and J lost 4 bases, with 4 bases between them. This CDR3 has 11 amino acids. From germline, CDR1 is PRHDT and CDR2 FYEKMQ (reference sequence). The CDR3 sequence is CASSYSTEAFF. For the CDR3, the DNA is TGTGCCAGCAGCTACAGCACTGAAGCTTTCTTT.

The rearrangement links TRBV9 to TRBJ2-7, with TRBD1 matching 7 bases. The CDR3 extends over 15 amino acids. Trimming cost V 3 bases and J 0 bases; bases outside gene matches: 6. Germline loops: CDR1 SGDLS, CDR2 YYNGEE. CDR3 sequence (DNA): TGTGCCAGCAGCGAATACCGGGACAGCTCCTACGAGCAGTACTTC. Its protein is CASSEYRDSSYEQYF.

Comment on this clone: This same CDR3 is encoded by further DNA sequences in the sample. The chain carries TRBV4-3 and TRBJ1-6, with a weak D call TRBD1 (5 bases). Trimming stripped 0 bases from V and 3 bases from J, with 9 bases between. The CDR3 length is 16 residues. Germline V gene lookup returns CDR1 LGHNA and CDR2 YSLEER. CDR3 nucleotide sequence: TGCGCCAGCAGCCAAGATTTCGGGGGCTATAATTCACCCCTCCACTTT. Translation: CASSQDFGGYNSPLHF.

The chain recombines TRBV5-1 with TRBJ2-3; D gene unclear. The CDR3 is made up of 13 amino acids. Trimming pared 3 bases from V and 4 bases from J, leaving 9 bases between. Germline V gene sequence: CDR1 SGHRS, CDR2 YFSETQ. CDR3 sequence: CASSSLPSDTQYF. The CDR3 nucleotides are TGCGCCAGCAGCTCCCTCCCATCAGATACGCAGTATTTT.

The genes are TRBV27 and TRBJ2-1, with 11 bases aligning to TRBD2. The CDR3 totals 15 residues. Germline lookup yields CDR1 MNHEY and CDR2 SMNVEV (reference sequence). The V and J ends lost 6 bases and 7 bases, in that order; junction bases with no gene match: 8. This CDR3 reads CASSVSGGAGNEQFF. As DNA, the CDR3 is TGTGCCAGCAGCGTTAGCGGGGGGGCAGGGAATGAGCAGTTCTTC.

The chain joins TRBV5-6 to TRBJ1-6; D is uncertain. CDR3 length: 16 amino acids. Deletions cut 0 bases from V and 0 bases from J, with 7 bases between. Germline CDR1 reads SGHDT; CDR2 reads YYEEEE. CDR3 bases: TGTGCCAGCAGCTTGGCGGAACGCTCCTATAATTCACCCCTCCACTTT. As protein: CASSLAERSYNSPLHF.

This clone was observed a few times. DNA for the CDR3: TGCGCCAGCAGTCAATCGAGGTTGCGGGACAATGAGCAGTTCTTC. Its translation: CASSQSRLRDNEQFF. The J gene is TRBJ2-1, the V gene TRBV23-1, with D perhaps matching TRBD2 (5 bases). TRBV23-1 is an ORF for which the function is uncertain. This CDR3 contains 15 residues. V was shortened by 0 bases and J by 5 bases, with 11 bases between the two germline ends.

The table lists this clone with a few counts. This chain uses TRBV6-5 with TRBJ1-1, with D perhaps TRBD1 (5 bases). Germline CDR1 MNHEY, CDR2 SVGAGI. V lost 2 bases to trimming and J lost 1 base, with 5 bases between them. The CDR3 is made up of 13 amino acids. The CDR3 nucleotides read TGTGCCAGCAGTTACACAGGGAACACTGAAGCTTTCTTT. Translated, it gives CASSYTGNTEAFF.